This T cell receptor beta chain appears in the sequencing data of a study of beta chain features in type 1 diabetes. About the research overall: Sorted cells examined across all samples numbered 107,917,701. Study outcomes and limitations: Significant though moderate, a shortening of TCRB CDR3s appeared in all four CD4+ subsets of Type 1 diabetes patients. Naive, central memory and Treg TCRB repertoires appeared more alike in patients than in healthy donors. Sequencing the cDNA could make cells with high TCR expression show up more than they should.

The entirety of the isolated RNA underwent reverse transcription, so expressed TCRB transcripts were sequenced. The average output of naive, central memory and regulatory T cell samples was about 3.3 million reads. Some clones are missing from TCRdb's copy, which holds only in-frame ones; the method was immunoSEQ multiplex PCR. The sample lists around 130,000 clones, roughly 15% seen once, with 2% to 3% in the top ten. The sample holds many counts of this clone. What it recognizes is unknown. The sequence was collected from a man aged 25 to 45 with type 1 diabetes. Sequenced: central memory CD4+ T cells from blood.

CDR3 sequence: CAISDLQTGDYEQYF. CDR3 nucleotides: TGTGCCATCAGTGACCTCCAGACGGGGGACTACGAGCAGTACTTC. The J gene is TRBJ2-7, the V gene TRBV10-3, with D tentatively TRBD2 (6 bases). The CDR3 spans 15 residues. The germline V gene encodes CDR1 ENHRY and CDR2 SYGVKD. Trimming removed 3 bases from V and 3 bases from J, with 15 bases in between.